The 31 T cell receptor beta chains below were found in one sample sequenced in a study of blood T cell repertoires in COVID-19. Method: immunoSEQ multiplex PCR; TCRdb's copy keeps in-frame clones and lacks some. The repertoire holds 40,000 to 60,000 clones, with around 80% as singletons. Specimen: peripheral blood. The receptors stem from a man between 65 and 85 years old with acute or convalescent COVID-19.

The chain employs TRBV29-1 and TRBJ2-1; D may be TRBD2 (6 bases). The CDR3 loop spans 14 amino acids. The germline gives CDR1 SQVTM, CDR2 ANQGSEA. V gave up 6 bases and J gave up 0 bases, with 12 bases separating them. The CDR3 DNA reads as TGCAGCGTCACCGGGACTGCCTCCTACAATGAGCAGTTCTTC. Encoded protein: CSVTGTASYNEQFF.

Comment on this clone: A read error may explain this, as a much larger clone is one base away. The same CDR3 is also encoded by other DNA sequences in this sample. CDR3 nucleotide sequence: TGTGCCAGTAGCTTCCCAGGGGGCAATCAGCCCCAGCATTTT. Its translation: CASSFPGGNQPQHF. This chain joins TRBV19 and TRBJ1-5; TRBD1 is a possible D gene (6 bases). The V gene's germline CDR1 is LNHDA and CDR2 SQIVND (reference sequence). This CDR3 is 14 amino acids long. The ends were cut back, 6 bases at V and 2 bases at J, with 11 bases in the middle.

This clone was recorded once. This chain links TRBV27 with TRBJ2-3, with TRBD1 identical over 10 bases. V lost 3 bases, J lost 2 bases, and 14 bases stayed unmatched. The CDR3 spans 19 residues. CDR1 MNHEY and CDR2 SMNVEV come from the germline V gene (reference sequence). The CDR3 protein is CASSLGTGDPRDFTDTQYF. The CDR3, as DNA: TGTGCCAGCAGTTTGGGGACAGGGGACCCCAGAGACTTCACAGATACGCAGTATTTT.

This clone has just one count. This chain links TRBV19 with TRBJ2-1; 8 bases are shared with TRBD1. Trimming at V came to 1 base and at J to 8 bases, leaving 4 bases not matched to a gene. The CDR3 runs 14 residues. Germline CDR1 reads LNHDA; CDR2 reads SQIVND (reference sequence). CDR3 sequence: CASSIVDRAHEQFF. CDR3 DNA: TGTGCCAGTAGTATAGTGGACAGGGCCCATGAGCAGTTCTTC.

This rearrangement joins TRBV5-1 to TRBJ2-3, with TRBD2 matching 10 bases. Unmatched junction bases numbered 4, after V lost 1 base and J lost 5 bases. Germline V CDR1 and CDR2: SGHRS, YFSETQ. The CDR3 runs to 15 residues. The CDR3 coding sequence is TGCGCCAGCAGCTTGCTAGCGGGGGATGGAGATACGCAGTATTTT. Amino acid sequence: CASSLLAGDGDTQYF.

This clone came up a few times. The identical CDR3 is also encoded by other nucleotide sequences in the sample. CDR3 residues: CASSYSRTGGGYGYTF. CDR3 DNA sequence: TGTGCCAGCAGTTATTCCCGGACAGGGGGCGGCTATGGCTACACCTTC. The V and J genes are TRBV6-5 and TRBJ1-2, with 11 bases that match TRBD1. This CDR3 spans 16 amino acids. With 3 bases clipped from V and 4 bases from J, the junction kept 7 bases outside the gene matches. The germline V gene encodes CDR1 MNHEY and CDR2 SVGAGI.

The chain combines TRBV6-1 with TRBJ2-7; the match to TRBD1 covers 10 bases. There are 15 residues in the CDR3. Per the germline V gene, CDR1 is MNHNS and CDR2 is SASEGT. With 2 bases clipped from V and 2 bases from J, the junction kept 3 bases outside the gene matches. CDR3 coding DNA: TGTGCCAGCAGTGAACGGGACAGGGGCACCTACGAGCAGTACTTC. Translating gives CASSERDRGTYEQYF.

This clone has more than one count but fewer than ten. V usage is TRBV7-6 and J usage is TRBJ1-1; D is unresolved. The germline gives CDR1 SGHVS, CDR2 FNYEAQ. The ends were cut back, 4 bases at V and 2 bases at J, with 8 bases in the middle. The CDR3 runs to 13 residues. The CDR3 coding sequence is TGTGCCAGCAGCTACAGTAAAAACACTGAAGCTTTCTTT. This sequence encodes CASSYSKNTEAFF.

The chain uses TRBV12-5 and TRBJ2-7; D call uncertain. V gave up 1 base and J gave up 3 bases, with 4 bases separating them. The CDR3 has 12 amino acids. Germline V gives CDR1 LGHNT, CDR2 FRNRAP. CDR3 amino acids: CASGLALYEQYF. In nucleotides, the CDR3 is TGTGCTAGTGGTTTGGCCCTCTACGAGCAGTACTTC.

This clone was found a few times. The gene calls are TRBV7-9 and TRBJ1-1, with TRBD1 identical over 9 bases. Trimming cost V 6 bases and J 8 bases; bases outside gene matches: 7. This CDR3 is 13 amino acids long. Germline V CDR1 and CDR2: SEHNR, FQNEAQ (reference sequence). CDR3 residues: CASRPPGQGEAFF. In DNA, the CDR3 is TGTGCCAGCAGACCCCCGGGACAGGGAGAAGCTTTCTTT. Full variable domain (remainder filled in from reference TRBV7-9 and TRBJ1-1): DTGVSQNPRHKITKRGQNVTFRCDPISEHNRLYWYRQTLGQGPEFLTYFQNEAQLEKSRLLSDRFSAERPKGSFSTLEIQRTEQGDSAMYLCASRPPGQGEAFFGQGTRLTVV.

The CDR3 nucleotides read TGCGCCAGCAGCCAAAAAACAGGGGGCGCTTCCTACGAGCAGTACTTC. It yields the protein CASSQKTGGASYEQYF. This chain connects TRBV4-3 to TRBJ2-7; TRBD1 agrees at 9 bases. V was pared by 2 bases and J by 1 base, with 6 bases of the junction left unmatched. The CDR3 has 16 residues. Germline values: CDR1 LGHNA, CDR2 YSLEER.

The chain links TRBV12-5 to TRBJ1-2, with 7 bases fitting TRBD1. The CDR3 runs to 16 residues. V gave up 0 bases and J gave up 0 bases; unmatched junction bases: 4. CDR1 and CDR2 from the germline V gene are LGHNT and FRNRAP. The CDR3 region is CASGLVLGQTNYGYTF. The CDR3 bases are TGTGCTAGTGGTTTGGTATTGGGACAGACTAACTATGGCTACACCTTC.

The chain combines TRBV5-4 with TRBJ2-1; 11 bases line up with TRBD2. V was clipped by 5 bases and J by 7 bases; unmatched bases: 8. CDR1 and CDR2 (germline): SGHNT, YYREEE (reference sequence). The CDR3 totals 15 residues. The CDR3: CASRVAGGPQNEQFF. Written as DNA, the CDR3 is TGTGCCAGCAGAGTAGCGGGGGGGCCTCAGAATGAGCAGTTCTTC. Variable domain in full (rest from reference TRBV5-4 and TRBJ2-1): ETGVTQSPTHLIKTRGQQVTLRCSSQSGHNTVSWYQQALGQGPQFIFQYYREEENGRGNFPPRFSGLQFPNYSSELNVNALELDDSALYLCASRVAGGPQNEQFFGPGTRLTVL.

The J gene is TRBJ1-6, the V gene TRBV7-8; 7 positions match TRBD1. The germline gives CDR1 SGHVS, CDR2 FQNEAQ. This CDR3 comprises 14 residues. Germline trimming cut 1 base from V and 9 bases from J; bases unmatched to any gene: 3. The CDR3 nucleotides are TGTGCCAGCAGCTTAGAACAGGGGCCTTCACCCCTCCACTTT. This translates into CASSLEQGPSPLHF.

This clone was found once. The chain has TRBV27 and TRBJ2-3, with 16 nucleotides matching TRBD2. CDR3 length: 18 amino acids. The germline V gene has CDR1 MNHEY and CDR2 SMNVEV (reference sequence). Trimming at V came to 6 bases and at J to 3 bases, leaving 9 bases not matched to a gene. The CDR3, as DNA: TGTGCCAGCAGGAGGTGGGGACTAGCGGGAGGGGCGACAGATACGCAGTATTTT. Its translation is CASRRWGLAGGATDTQYF.

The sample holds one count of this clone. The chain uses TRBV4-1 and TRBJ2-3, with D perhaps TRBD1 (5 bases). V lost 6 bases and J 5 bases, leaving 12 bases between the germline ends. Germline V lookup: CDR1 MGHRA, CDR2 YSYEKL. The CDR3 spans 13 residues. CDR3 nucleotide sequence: TGCGCCAGCAGGGACCGGCAGGGAGATACGCAGTATTTT. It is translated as CASRDRQGDTQYF.

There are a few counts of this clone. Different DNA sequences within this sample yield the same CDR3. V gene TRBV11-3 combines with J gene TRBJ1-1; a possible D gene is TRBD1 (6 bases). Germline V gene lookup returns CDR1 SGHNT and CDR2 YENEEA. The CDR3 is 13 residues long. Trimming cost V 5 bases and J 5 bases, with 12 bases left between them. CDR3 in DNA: TGTGCCAGCAGCGCGCCAGGGGTGACTGAAGCTTTCTTT. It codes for CASSAPGVTEAFF.

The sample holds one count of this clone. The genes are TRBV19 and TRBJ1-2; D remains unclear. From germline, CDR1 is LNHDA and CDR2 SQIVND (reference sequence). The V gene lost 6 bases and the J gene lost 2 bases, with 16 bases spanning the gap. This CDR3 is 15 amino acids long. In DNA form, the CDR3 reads TGTGCCAGTAGCCCCCCCACCGGAGAGAACTATGGCTACACCTTC. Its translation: CASSPPTGENYGYTF. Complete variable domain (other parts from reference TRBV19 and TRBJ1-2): DGGITQSPKYLFRKEGQNVTLSCEQNLNHDAMYWYRQDPGQGLRLIYYSQIVNDFQKGDIAEGYSVSREKKESFPLTVTSAQKNPTAFYLCASSPPTGENYGYTFGSGTRLTVV.

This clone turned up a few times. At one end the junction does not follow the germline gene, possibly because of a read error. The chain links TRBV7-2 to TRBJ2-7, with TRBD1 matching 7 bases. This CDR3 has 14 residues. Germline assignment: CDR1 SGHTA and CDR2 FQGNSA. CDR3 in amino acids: CASSVDRVSSEQYF. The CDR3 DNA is TGTGCCAGCAGCGTAGACAGGGTCTCCTCCGAGCAGTACTTC.

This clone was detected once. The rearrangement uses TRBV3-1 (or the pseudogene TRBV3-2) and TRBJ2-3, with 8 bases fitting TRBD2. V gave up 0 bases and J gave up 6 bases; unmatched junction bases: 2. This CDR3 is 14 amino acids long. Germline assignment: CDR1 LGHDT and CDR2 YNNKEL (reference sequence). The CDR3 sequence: CASSQEPGGDTQYF. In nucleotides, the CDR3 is TGTGCCAGCAGCCAAGAACCGGGGGGGGATACGCAGTATTTT.

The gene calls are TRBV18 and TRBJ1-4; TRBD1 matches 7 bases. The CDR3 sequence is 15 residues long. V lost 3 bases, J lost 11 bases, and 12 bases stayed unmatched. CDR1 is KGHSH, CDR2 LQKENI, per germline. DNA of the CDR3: TGTGCCAGCTCACCCGGACAGGCCGCTAAACAGAAACTGTTTTTT. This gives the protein CASSPGQAAKQKLFF.

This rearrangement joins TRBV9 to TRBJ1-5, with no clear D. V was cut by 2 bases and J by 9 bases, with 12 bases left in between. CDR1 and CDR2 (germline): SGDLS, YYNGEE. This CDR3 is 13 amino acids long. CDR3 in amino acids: CASSVGEAGPQHF. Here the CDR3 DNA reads TGTGCCAGCAGCGTCGGAGAAGCGGGGCCCCAGCATTTT. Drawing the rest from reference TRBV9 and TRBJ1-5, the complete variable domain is DSGVTQTPKHLITATGQRVTLRCSPRSGDLSVYWYQQSLDQGLQFLIQYYNGEERAKGNILERFSAQQFPDLHSELNLSSLELGDSALYFCASSVGEAGPQHFGDGTRLSIL.

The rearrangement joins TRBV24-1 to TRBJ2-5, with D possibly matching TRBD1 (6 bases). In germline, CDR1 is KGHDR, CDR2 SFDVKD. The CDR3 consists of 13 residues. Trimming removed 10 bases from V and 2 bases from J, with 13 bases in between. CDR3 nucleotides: TGTGCCACTTCGAGGGGGTTTCAAGAGACCCAGTACTTC. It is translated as CATSRGFQETQYF.

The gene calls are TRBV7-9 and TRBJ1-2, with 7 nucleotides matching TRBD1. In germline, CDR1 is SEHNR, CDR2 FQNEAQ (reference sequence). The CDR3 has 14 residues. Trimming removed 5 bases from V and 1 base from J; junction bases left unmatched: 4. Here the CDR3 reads CASSPGTVNYGYTF. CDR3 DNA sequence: TGTGCCAGCAGCCCCGGGACAGTTAACTATGGCTACACCTTC. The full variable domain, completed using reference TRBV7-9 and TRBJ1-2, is DTGVSQNPRHKITKRGQNVTFRCDPISEHNRLYWYRQTLGQGPEFLTYFQNEAQLEKSRLLSDRFSAERPKGSFSTLEIQRTEQGDSAMYLCASSPGTVNYGYTFGSGTRLTVV.

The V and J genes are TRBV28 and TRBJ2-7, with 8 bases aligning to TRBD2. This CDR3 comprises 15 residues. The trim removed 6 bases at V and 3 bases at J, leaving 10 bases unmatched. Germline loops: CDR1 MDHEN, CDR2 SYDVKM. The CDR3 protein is CASSSPGTRIYEQYF. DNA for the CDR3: TGTGCCAGCAGCAGCCCGGGGACTAGGATCTACGAGCAGTACTTC.

CDR3: CASSIIGISGYTF. For the CDR3, the DNA is TGTGCCAGTAGTATAATTGGCATCAGTGGCTACACCTTC. The V call is TRBV19, the J call TRBJ1-2; D ambiguous. Deletions cut 2 bases from V and 7 bases from J, with 11 bases between. Germline CDR1 and CDR2: LNHDA and SQIVND (reference sequence). The length of the CDR3 is 13 residues.

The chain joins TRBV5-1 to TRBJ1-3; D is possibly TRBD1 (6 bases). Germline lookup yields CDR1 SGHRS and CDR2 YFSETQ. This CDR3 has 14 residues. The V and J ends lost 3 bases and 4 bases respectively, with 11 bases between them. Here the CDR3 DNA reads TGCGCCAGCAGCTCGGGGACACCAGGAAACACCATATATTTT. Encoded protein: CASSSGTPGNTIYF.

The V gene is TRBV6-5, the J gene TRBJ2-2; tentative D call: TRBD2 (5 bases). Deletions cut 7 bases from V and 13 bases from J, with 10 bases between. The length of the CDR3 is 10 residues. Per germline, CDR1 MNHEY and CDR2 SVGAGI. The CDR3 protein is CASTDSRLFF. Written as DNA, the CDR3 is TGTGCCAGCACGGACTCCCGGCTGTTTTTT.

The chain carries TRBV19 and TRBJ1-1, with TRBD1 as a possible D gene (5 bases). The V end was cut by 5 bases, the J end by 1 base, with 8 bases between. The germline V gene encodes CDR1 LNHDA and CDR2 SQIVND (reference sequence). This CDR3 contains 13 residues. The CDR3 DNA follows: TGTGCCAGTAGTCAAGGGGCGAACACTGAAGCTTTCTTT. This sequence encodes CASSQGANTEAFF. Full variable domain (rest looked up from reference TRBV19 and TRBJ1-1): DGGITQSPKYLFRKEGQNVTLSCEQNLNHDAMYWYRQDPGQGLRLIYYSQIVNDFQKGDIAEGYSVSREKKESFPLTVTSAQKNPTAFYLCASSQGANTEAFFGQGTRLTVV.

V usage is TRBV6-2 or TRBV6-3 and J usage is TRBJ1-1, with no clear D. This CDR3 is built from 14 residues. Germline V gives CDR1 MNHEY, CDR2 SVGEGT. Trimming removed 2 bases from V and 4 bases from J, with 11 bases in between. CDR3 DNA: TGTGCCAGCAGTTACACTTCAGGCTTCACTGAAGCTTTCTTT. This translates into CASSYTSGFTEAFF.

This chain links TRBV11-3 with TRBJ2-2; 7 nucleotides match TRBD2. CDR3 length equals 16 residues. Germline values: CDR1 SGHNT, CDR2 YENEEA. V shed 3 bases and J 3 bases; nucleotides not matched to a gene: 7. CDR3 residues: CASSFVGRGHTGELFF. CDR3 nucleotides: TGTGCCAGCAGCTTTGTAGGGAGGGGACACACCGGGGAGCTGTTTTTT. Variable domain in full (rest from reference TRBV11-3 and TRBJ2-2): EAGVVQSPRYKIIEKKQPVAFWCNPISGHNTLYWYLQNLGQGPELLIRYENEEAVDDSQLPKDRFSAERLKGVDSTLKIQPAELGDSAVYLCASSFVGRGHTGELFFGEGSRLTVL.